This note documents a single T cell receptor (beta chain) sequence. Its antigen is still unknown. With 60 Vbeta and 13 Jbeta primers, the PCR was carried out. Produced via immunoSEQ multiplex PCR; TCRdb's table is partial and in-frame only. The sample holds tens of thousands of clones, roughly four fifths seen once. The CDR3 totals 13 residues. V was trimmed by 2 bases and J by 4 bases, leaving 8 bases between them. The germline V gene has CDR1 LNHDA and CDR2 SQIVND (reference sequence). The data are from a study of cytomegalovirus exposure and HLA in healthy donors. General study results and limits: A later analysis associated 15,000 to 20,000 TCR beta sequences with HLA alleles at a 0.05 false discovery rate.

This TCR was sampled from a man aged 35 to 55 in good health and CMV-seronegative. The sample taken for sequencing was PBMCs. The V call is TRBV19, the J call TRBJ1-1, with D possibly TRBD1 on 5 matching bases. Here the CDR3 DNA reads TGTGCCAGTAGTATAAGGGGCGGCACTGAAGCTTTCTTT. Protein product: CASSIRGGTEAFF.